This T cell receptor beta chain is from a study of T cell responses to AZD1222 COVID-19 vaccine. General study points: White British people made up most donors, females outnumbered males, and clonal diversity was possibly underestimated. Reports say nearly half of spike-specific TCRs go after unmutated variant regions.

Repertoires were generated with immunoSEQ multiplex PCR, while TCRdb's copy carries only in-frame clones and drops some. The data contain around 120,000 clones, approximately 88% of them singletons. Trimming removed 1 base from V and 6 bases from J; junction bases left unmatched: 2. In germline, CDR1 is KGHSH, CDR2 LQKENI. The length of the CDR3 is 14 residues. About this clone itself: The antigen is unknown.

The sequencing used peripheral blood, collected on day 0 of AZD1222 vaccination. This sequence originates from an adult in good health. This chain connects TRBV18 to TRBJ1-1; 10 positions agree with TRBD1. CDR3 bases: TGTGCCAGCTCACCACTAGACAGGGGGCCTGAAGCTTTCTTT. Its protein product is CASSPLDRGPEAFF.